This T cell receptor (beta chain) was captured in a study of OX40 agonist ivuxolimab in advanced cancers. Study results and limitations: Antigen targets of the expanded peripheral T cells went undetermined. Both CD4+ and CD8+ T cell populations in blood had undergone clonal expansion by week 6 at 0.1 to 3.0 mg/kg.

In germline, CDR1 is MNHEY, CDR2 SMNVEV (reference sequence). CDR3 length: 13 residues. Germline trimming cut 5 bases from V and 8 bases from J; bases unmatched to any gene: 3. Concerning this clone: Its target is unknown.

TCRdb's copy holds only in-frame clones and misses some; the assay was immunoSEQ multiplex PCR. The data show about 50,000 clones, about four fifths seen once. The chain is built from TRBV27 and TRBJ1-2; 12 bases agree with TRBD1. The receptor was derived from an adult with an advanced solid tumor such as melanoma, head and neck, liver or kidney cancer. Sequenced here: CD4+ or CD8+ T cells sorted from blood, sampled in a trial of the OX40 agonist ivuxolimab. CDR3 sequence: CASSMGQGAGYTF. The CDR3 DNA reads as TGTGCCAGCAGTATGGGACAGGGGGCAGGCTACACCTTC.